What follows are 2 T cell receptor beta chains derived from one specimen sequenced in a study of blood T cell repertoires in COVID-19. TCRdb's copy holds only in-frame clones and misses some; the assay was immunoSEQ multiplex PCR. The table has roughly 150,000 clones, 80% seen once. Sequencing was done on a sample of peripheral blood. Receptors originate from a man between 60 and 75 years old with acute or convalescent COVID-19.

V is TRBV6-5 and J is TRBJ1-1; 8 bases line up with TRBD1. There are 12 residues in the CDR3. J gave up 8 bases and V 5 bases, and 4 bases lay outside the gene matches. Looked up from germline, CDR1 is MNHEY and CDR2 is SVGAGI. CDR3 bases: TGTGCCAGCAGTACTTGGACAGGGGAAGCTTTCTTT. Translated: CASSTWTGEAFF.

As to this clone: Mismatch with germline at one junction end may stem from a read error. This rearrangement joins TRBV29-1 to TRBJ2-7; 7 nucleotides agree with TRBD1. Germline loops: CDR1 SQVTM, CDR2 ANQGSEA. The CDR3 contains 13 residues. The CDR3 loop reads CSVVRDSSNEQYF. Here the CDR3 DNA reads TGCAGCGTTGTTAGGGACAGCTCCAACGAGCAGTACTTC.